This T cell receptor beta chain was identified in a study of blood T cell repertoires in COVID-19. In the study overall: COVID-19 samples, acute and convalescent, were from the United States, Italy and Spain. From T cells, B-cell-depleted T cells, or PBMCs came the material, which was cDNA or gDNA.

In the study's own analysis: From reference gene primer amplification, estimates of nucleated cell counts were derived. The method was immunoSEQ multiplex PCR; TCRdb's version includes in-frame clones alone and lacks a portion of them. V and J calls and clone size follow that table, whereas D and trimming were derived from the DNA. The table lists 15,000 to 20,000 clones, approximately 88% of them singletons. The junction had 4 bases not matched to a gene; V was cut back by 2 bases and J by 5 bases. CDR1 is SGHRS, CDR2 YFSETQ, per germline. This CDR3 spans 15 amino acids. Sequenced material: peripheral blood. V usage is TRBV5-1 and J usage is TRBJ1-6; TRBD1 matches 7 bases. The TCR was taken from a human donor in a cohort sampled during active COVID-19. CDR3 residues: CASSFGTVNNSPLHF. Here the CDR3 DNA reads TGCGCCAGCAGCTTTGGGACAGTCAATAATTCACCCCTCCACTTT.